Below are 6 T cell receptor beta chains sequenced from a single sample in a study of Tregs in tolerant kidney transplant recipients. Sequencing used immunoSEQ multiplex PCR; TCRdb keeps in-frame clones, though not all of them. This sample contains roughly 53,000 clones. The sample consisted of CD4+ T cells from blood, taken before the transplant. These receptors were taken from a human donor who received a combined kidney and bone marrow transplant.

With regard to this clone: The CDR3 extends 3 residues past the end of the read, so its final part is completed from the germline J gene. The J gene is TRBJ2-5, the V gene TRBV7-2, with D perhaps TRBD1 (6 bases). Germline lookup yields CDR1 SGHTA and CDR2 FQGNSA. The CDR3 contains 14 residues. Trimming took off 4 bases at V and 3 bases at J, with 12 bases between the two ends. CDR3 sequence reads: CASSWGTKKETQYF. The CDR3 DNA, read in part, is TGTGCCAGCAGCTGGGGGACAAAAAAAGAGACC.

Concerning this clone itself: The read falls 3 residues short of the CDR3 end, and the missing part is taken from the germline J gene. V is TRBV20-1 and J is TRBJ2-1; possibly TRBD2 for D (6 bases). The CDR3 covers 15 residues. Between the trimmed V and J ends, which lost 0 bases and 1 base, there was a span of 10 bases. CDR1 DFQATT and CDR2 SNEGSKA come from the germline V gene (reference sequence). CDR3 sequence: CSARDGAGSYNEQFF. The covered CDR3 bases are TGCAGTGCTAGAGATGGCGCGGGGTCCTACAATGAG.

Comments on this clone: The read ends 3 residues before the CDR3 terminus; that terminus is restored from the germline J gene. The chain uses TRBV5-5 and TRBJ1-2; no definite D call. Germline assignment: CDR1 SGHKS and CDR2 YYEKEE (reference sequence). Trimming removed 5 bases from V and 5 bases from J, with 16 bases in between. CDR3 size: 14 residues. CDR3 sequence: CASRKDSLGYGYTF. The DNA read from the CDR3 is TGTGCCAGCAGAAAAGACTCCCTCGGGTATGGC.

Concerning this clone: Read data end 3 residues before the CDR3 end; the end is taken from the germline J gene. The chain couples TRBV19 to TRBJ1-5; no clear D. Germline CDR1 LNHDA, CDR2 SQIVND (reference sequence). The CDR3 spans 14 residues. Trimming left V 10 bases short and J 3 bases short, with 16 bases between. CDR3 DNA, as far as it was read: TGTGCCAATATCCCTCATCGCGTCAATCAGCCC. Protein sequence: CANIPHRVNQP. The whole CDR3 region reads CANIPHRVNQPQHF.

Comments on this clone: The CDR3 goes on 3 residues after the read ends, and that part is filled in from the germline J gene. The genes are TRBV11-3 and TRBJ2-1; the D gene is possibly TRBD2 (6 bases). The germline V gene encodes CDR1 SGHNT and CDR2 YENEEA. The CDR3 runs to 14 residues. V lost 1 base and J 3 bases, leaving 7 bases between the germline ends. The CDR3 here is CASSLGGDYNEQFF. CDR3 bases read: TGTGCCAGCAGCTTAGGGGGGGACTACAATGAG.

A note on this clone: From the germline J gene comes the end of the CDR3, since the read stops 3 residues before it. The rearrangement links TRBV2 to TRBJ2-1; no reliable D call. Looked up from germline, CDR1 is SNHLY and CDR2 is FYNNEI. The CDR3 is made up of 14 amino acids. V was shortened by 3 bases and J by 7 bases, with 13 bases between the two germline ends. The sequenced CDR3 bases are TGTGCCAGCAGTGACGCCCTTTTAGTGAATGAG. Translated, it gives CASSDALLVNE. The whole CDR3 region reads CASSDALLVNEQFF.